This is a list of T cell receptor beta chains from one sample in a study of blood T cell repertoires in COVID-19. Sequenced by immunoSEQ multiplex PCR; TCRdb stores in-frame clones only, minus some. The sample has roughly 440,000 clones, roughly 88% seen once; the top ten hold around 12%. Sequencing was performed on peripheral blood. The source is a woman between 50 and 59 years old with COVID-19, enrolled during active disease. CDR3s include the opening cysteine and the closing phenylalanine or tryptophan. D genes are given only for firm matches. The size of a clone is reported for some rows only, either as once, few or many, or as a class for expanded clones.

D gene: TRBD1; J gene: TRBJ2-2; V gene: TRBV7-6; clone size: -; CDR3 DNA: TGTGCCAGCAGCTTAGCGCCGGGACAGAAGAACACCGGGGAGCTGTTTTTT; CDR3 protein: CASSLAPGQKNTGELFF
D gene: TRBD2; J gene: TRBJ2-7; V gene: TRBV18; clone size: -; CDR3 DNA: TGTGCCAGCTCACCCCGGGGGGGTATTTACGAGCAGTACTTC; CDR3 protein: CASSPRGGIYEQYF
D gene: -; J gene: TRBJ1-1; V gene: TRBV28; clone size: once; CDR3 DNA: TGTGCCAGCAGTGGACAGAACACTGAAGCTTTCTTT; CDR3 protein: CASSGQNTEAFF
D gene: -; J gene: TRBJ1-2; V gene: TRBV21-1; clone size: once; CDR3 DNA: TGTGCCAGCAGCAAGGGGGGGTTTAACTATGGCTACACCTTC; CDR3 protein: CASSKGGFNYGYTF
D gene: TRBD2; J gene: TRBJ2-5; V gene: TRBV7-2; clone size: -; CDR3 DNA: TGTGCCAGCAGCCCCGGAGGCGGGGGGTTTAAACAAGAGACCCAGTACTTC; CDR3 protein: CASSPGGGGFKQETQYF
D gene: TRBD2; J gene: TRBJ2-7; V gene: TRBV5-1; clone size: -; CDR3 DNA: TGCGCCAGCAGCGGTGGGACTAGCGGGTCCTACGAGCAGTACTTC; CDR3 protein: CASSGGTSGSYEQYF
D gene: -; J gene: TRBJ1-4; V gene: TRBV6-5; clone size: -; CDR3 DNA: TGTGCCAGCAGGACAGGTGAAAAACTGTTTTTT; CDR3 protein: CASRTGEKLFF
D gene: -; J gene: TRBJ1-2; V gene: TRBV27; clone size: -; CDR3 DNA: TGTGCCAGCAGTACCTCAGGCGTCTATGGCTACACCTTC; CDR3 protein: CASSTSGVYGYTF
D gene: TRBD1; J gene: TRBJ2-7; V gene: TRBV24-1; clone size: -; CDR3 DNA: TGTGCCACCAGTGACCTCCGGACAGGGGACGAGCAGTACTTC; CDR3 protein: CATSDLRTGDEQYF
D gene: -; J gene: TRBJ1-2; V gene: TRBV9; clone size: -; CDR3 DNA: TGTGCCAGCAGCGCAGGGGATGGCTACACCTTC; CDR3 protein: CASSAGDGYTF
D gene: TRBD2; J gene: TRBJ2-7; V gene: TRBV27; clone size: -; CDR3 DNA: TGTGCCAGCAGTTTCGTGGGGGATGGGGAGGGCGAGCAGTACTTC; CDR3 protein: CASSFVGDGEGEQYF